This is a list of T cell receptor beta chains from one sample in a study of follicular helper T cells after annual influenza vaccination. TCRdb's table, derived via immunoSEQ multiplex PCR, lists solely in-frame clones and lacks some. The sample contains some 7,000 clones, almost 85% of which appear only once. Sequencing was performed on CXCR5- memory CD4+ T cells sorted from blood, taken 7 days after influenza vaccination. These receptor sequences come from an adult who received the influenza vaccine. Both conserved end residues are part of each CDR3. The order of the fields is J gene, clone size, V gene, D gene, CDR3 protein, CDR3 DNA. A D gene is named only where the DNA matches it firmly. The size field is filled for only some rows; it gives once, few, many or a size class.

TRBJ2-2 | - | TRBV7-3 | - | CASSQGQHTGELFF | TGTGCCAGCAGCCAGGGACAACACACCGGGGAGCTGTTTTTT
TRBJ1-6 | - | TRBV30 | - | CAWDTAGTFNSPLHF | TGTGCCTGGGACACCGCCGGGACTTTTAATTCACCCCTCCACTTT
TRBJ2-6 | - | TRBV20-1 | - | CSARGANVLTF | TGCAGTGCTCGGGGGGCCAACGTCCTGACTTTC
TRBJ2-1 | - | TRBV5-6 | - | CASSLGSWVSYNEQFF | TGTGCCAGCAGCTTGGGCTCTTGGGTCTCCTACAATGAGCAGTTCTTC
TRBJ2-7 | once | TRBV11-2 | - | CASSLGGGQRSYEQYF | TGTGCCAGCAGCTTAGGCGGGGGCCAGCGATCCTACGAGCAGTACTTC
TRBJ1-6 | - | TRBV6-5 | - | CASSDGQTHSPLHF | TGTGCCAGCAGTGACGGACAGACCCATTCACCCCTCCACTTT
TRBJ2-3 | - | TRBV19 | - | CASSISRAPDTQYF | TGTGCCAGTAGTATATCCAGGGCCCCAGATACGCAGTATTTT
TRBJ2-7 | - | TRBV7-2 | TRBD2 | CASSSPGGGARYEQYF | TGTGCCAGCAGCTCCCCCGGGGGGGGCGCGCGCTACGAGCAGTACTTC
TRBJ1-5 | - | TRBV30 | - | CAWSLGVGQPQHF | TGTGCCTGGAGTTTAGGGGTCGGTCAGCCCCAGCATTTT
TRBJ2-7 | - | TRBV6-1 | - | CASTRDPVGYEQYF | TGTGCCAGCACCCGAGACCCGGTCGGCTACGAGCAGTACTTC
TRBJ2-2 | - | TRBV10-3 | TRBD2 | CAISAGLAGGTNTGELFF | TGTGCCATCAGTGCCGGACTAGCGGGGGGAACGAACACCGGGGAGCTGTTTTTT
TRBJ2-3 | - | TRBV5-1 | - | CASSWGPSTDTQYF | TGCGCCAGCAGCTGGGGACCTTCCACAGATACGCAGTATTTT
TRBJ2-5 | - | TRBV19 | TRBD2 | CASSLLGREETQYF | TGTGCCAGTAGTTTGCTGGGGAGGGAAGAGACCCAGTACTTC
TRBJ2-7 | - | TRBV4-2 | TRBD2 | CASSHSSRGGTSSYEQYF | TGTGCCAGCAGCCACAGTTCGAGGGGGGGGACTAGCTCCTACGAGCAGTACTTC
TRBJ2-5 | - | TRBV6-5 | TRBD1 | CASTQTGIETQYF | TGTGCCAGCACCCAGACAGGGATAGAGACCCAGTACTTC
TRBJ2-1 | - | TRBV7-2 | TRBD2 | CASSFGTRFNEQFF | TGTGCCAGCAGCTTCGGGACTAGGTTCAATGAGCAGTTCTTC
TRBJ1-3 | - | TRBV6-5 | - | CASRHTAHSGNTIYF | TGTGCCAGCAGACATACGGCCCACTCTGGAAACACCATATATTTT
TRBJ1-1 | - | TRBV18 | - | CAARAAMNTEAFF | TGTGCCGCTCGGGCGGCTATGAACACTGAAGCTTTCTTT
TRBJ1-1 | few | TRBV6-5 | - | CASRPRTHPEAFF | TGTGCCAGCAGACCTCGTACTCACCCTGAAGCTTTCTTT
TRBJ1-6 | - | TRBV6-5 | TRBD1 | CASRVGTEGSPLHF | TGTGCCAGCAGAGTTGGGACAGAAGGTTCACCCCTCCACTTT
TRBJ2-7 | - | TRBV7-2 | - | CASSLDGSSFYEQYF | TGTGCCAGCAGCTTAGATGGCTCGAGTTTCTACGAGCAGTACTTC
TRBJ2-1 | - | TRBV15 | - | CATKSGESVDGEQFF | TGTGCCACCAAATCAGGGGAGAGTGTTGATGGTGAGCAGTTCTTC
TRBJ2-2 | - | TRBV9 | - | CASSPTTNTGELFF | TGTGCCAGCAGCCCTACTACGAACACCGGGGAGCTGTTTTTT
TRBJ1-6 | - | TRBV7-9 | - | CASSVDSRNSPLHF | TGTGCCAGCAGCGTAGACAGTAGGAATTCACCCCTCCACTTT
TRBJ2-1 | - | TRBV2 | - | CASSEGGPPVDEQFF | TGTGCCAGCAGTGAAGGAGGCCCTCCGGTGGATGAGCAGTTCTTC
TRBJ1-5 | - | TRBV19 | - | CASSILTGGQPQHF | TGTGCCAGTAGTATATTGACCGGGGGACAGCCCCAGCATTTT
TRBJ2-3 | - | TRBV5-1 | - | CASSFQGSRFTDTQYF | TGCGCCAGCAGCTTTCAGGGATCGCGCTTCACAGATACGCAGTATTTT
TRBJ1-5 | - | TRBV28 | - | CASSSPRDKPQHF | TGTGCCAGCAGTTCTCCTCGGGACAAACCCCAGCATTTT
TRBJ1-6 | - | TRBV28 | - | CASSLWGGSSYNSPLHF | TGTGCCAGCAGTTTGTGGGGGGGGAGCTCCTATAATTCACCCCTCCACTTT
TRBJ2-1 | few | TRBV5-1 | - | CASSAGDPYNEQFF | TGCGCCAGCAGTGCAGGGGACCCCTACAATGAGCAGTTCTTC
TRBJ1-1 | - | TRBV5-4 | - | CASSLGRENTEAFF | TGTGCCAGCAGCTTGGGGAGGGAGAACACTGAAGCTTTCTTT
TRBJ1-2 | - | TRBV7-9 | - | CASSLYRQSYGYTF | TGTGCCAGCAGCCTCTATCGACAATCCTATGGCTACACCTTC
TRBJ2-3 | - | TRBV18 | - | CASSPLEGSDTQYF | TGTGCCAGCTCACCCTTGGAAGGTTCGGATACGCAGTATTTT
TRBJ2-2 | - | TRBV19 | TRBD2 | CAKTLALRGTGELFF | TGTGCCAAGACACTAGCGCTTAGGGGCACCGGGGAGCTGTTTTTT
TRBJ1-5 | - | TRBV28 | - | CASTPLSGGEPQHF | TGTGCCAGCACTCCTCTCAGTGGGGGCGAGCCCCAGCATTTT
TRBJ1-1 | - | TRBV19 | - | CASSRDPGVNTEAFF | TGTGCCAGTAGTAGGGACCCGGGGGTGAACACTGAAGCTTTCTTT
TRBJ2-7 | few | TRBV5-1 | - | CASSLIAGLNRGEQYF | TGCGCCAGCAGCTTGATCGCCGGGCTTAACCGAGGCGAGCAGTACTTC
TRBJ2-7 | - | TRBV28 | TRBD1 | CASSFAGPGQVAYEQYF | TGTGCCAGCAGTTTCGCAGGGCCGGGACAGGTGGCCTACGAGCAGTACTTC
TRBJ2-7 | - | TRBV27 | TRBD1 | CASRGTASSYEQYF | TGTGCCAGCAGGGGGACAGCGAGCTCCTACGAGCAGTACTTC
TRBJ2-2 | - | TRBV15 | - | CATSRDFSGELFF | TGTGCCACCAGCAGAGATTTTAGCGGGGAGCTGTTTTTT
TRBJ2-7 | once | TRBV6-5 | - | CASSYSGARSYEQYF | TGTGCCAGCAGTTACTCCGGGGCTCGTTCCTACGAGCAGTACTTC
TRBJ2-1 | - | TRBV5-1 | TRBD1 | CASSFGQGSYNEQFF | TGCGCCAGCAGCTTCGGACAGGGGTCCTACAATGAGCAGTTCTTC
TRBJ2-1 | - | TRBV7-2 | - | CASSLVGGSGEQFF | TGTGCCAGCAGCTTAGTCGGTGGGAGCGGTGAGCAGTTCTTC
TRBJ2-1 | - | TRBV28 | TRBD1 | CASSPGQGGNNEQFF | TGTGCCAGCAGTCCAGGACAGGGCGGGAACAATGAGCAGTTCTTC
TRBJ1-2 | - | TRBV9 | TRBD1 | CASSVGIGGADYGYTF | TGTGCCAGCAGCGTAGGGATAGGGGGCGCCGACTATGGCTACACCTTC
TRBJ1-1 | - | TRBV30 | TRBD1 | CAWRGQGNTEAFF | TGTGCCTGGAGGGGACAGGGGAACACTGAAGCTTTCTTT
TRBJ2-3 | - | TRBV4-3 | - | CASSRFYQGDPDTQYF | TGCGCCAGCAGCCGATTTTACCAGGGAGACCCAGATACGCAGTATTTT
TRBJ1-1 | - | TRBV5-4 | - | CASSFDRNTEAFF | TGTGCCAGCAGCTTCGACAGGAACACTGAAGCTTTCTTT
TRBJ2-4 | - | TRBV7-2 | TRBD2 | CASSLGGAMTKNIQYF | TGTGCCAGCAGCCTGGGAGGGGCGATGACCAAAAACATTCAGTACTTC
TRBJ1-2 | - | TRBV18 | - | CASSPNQDGYTF | TGTGCCAGCTCACCCAACCAAGATGGCTACACCTTC
TRBJ1-5 | - | TRBV5-1 | TRBD1 | CASSAQGGDLPQHF | TGCGCCAGCAGCGCTCAGGGGGGGGATTTGCCCCAGCATTTT
TRBJ2-7 | - | TRBV7-8 | - | CASSLVGVGSSQFYEQYF | TGTGCCAGCAGCTTAGTAGGGGTGGGCAGTTCTCAATTCTACGAGCAGTACTTC
TRBJ1-4 | - | TRBV5-6 | TRBD1 | CASSPQGQGRNEKLFF | TGTGCCAGCAGCCCCCAGGGACAGGGGAGAAATGAAAAACTGTTTTTT